This T cell receptor beta chain is drawn from a study of T cell clones after liver transplantation. Looking at the study overall: TCRbeta sequencing after a pre-transplant mixed lymphocyte reaction identified graft-donor-reactive clones, later tracked in post-transplant blood. Subjects received no induction therapy and standard immunosuppression until randomization at 12-24 months post-transplant. Points from the study as a whole: Low donor cell numbers restricted donor-reactive repertoire measurement in a couple of subjects.

Comment on this clone: The antigen is unknown.

The CDR3 runs 14 residues. Germline V CDR1 and CDR2: SNHLY, FYNNEI. V gave up 4 bases and J gave up 4 bases, with 13 bases separating them. Assay used: immunoSEQ multiplex PCR; TCRdb lists only in-frame clones, some missing. Of under 130,000 clones in the sample, roughly four fifths were seen once. This TCR derives from a human patient who received a liver transplant. Some T cells may trace back to the graft donor. The sample here was CD4+ T cells from blood, taken around 44 months after liver transplant. This chain links TRBV2 with TRBJ2-5, with D perhaps matching TRBD2 (6 bases). CDR3 sequence: CASSGISGGETQYF. Here the CDR3 DNA reads TGTGCCAGCAGTGGGATTAGCGGCGGAGAGACCCAGTACTTC.